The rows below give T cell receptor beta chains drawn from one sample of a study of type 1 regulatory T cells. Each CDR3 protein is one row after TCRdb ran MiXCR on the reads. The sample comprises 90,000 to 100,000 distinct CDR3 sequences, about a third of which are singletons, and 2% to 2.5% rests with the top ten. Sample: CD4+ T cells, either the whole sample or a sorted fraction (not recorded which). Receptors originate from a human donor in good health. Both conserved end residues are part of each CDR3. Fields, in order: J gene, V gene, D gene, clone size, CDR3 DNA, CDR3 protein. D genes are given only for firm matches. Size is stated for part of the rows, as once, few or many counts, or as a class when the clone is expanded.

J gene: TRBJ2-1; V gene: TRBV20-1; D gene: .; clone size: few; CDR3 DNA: TGCAGTGCAGGGGGTAGTTCCTACAATGAGCAGTTCTTC; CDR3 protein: CSAGGSSYNEQFF
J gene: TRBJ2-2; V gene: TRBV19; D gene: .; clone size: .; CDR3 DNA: TGTGCCAGTCCGACGGTTTCCGGGGAGCTGTTTTTT; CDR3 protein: CASPTVSGELFF
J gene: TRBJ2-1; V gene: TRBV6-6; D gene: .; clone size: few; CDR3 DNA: TGTGCCAGCAGAAGGCAGGACTACAATGAGCAGTTCTTC; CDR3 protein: CASRRQDYNEQFF
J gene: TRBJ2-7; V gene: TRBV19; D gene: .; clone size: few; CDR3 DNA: TGTGCCAGTAGTATGTCAGACTCCTACGAGCAGTACTTC; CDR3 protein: CASSMSDSYEQYF
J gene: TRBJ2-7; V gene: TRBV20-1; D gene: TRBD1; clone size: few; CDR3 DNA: TGCAGTGCTTGGACAGGGGGCGACGAGCAGTACTTC; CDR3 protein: CSAWTGGDEQYF
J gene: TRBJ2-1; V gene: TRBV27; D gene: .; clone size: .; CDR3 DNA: TGTGCCAGCAGTTTCGACCATGAGCAGTTCTTC; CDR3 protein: CASSFDHEQFF
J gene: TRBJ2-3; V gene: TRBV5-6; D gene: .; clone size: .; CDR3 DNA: TGTGCCAGCAGCTATAGACTATTCACTAGCACAGATACGCAGTATTTT; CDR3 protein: CASSYRLFTSTDTQYF
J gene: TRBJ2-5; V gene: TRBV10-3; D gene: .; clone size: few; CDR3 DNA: TGTGCCATCAGTGACGTGCAAGAGACCCAGTACTTC; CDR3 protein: CAISDVQETQYF
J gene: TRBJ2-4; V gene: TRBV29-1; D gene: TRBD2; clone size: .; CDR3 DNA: TGCAGCGTTGTTGCGGGAGGGTCCAAAAACATTCAGTACTTC; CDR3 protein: CSVVAGGSKNIQYF
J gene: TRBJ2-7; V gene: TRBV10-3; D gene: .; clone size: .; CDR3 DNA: TGTGCCATCAGTGGGGGACTGGCGGTAGCCCACGAGCAGTACTTC; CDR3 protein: CAISGGLAVAHEQYF
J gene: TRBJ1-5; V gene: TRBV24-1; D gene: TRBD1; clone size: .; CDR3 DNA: TGTGTCACCAGTGCCCACACAGGGGGCAATTTAAGAAATCAGCCCCAGCATTTT; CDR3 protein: CVTSAHTGGNLRNQPQHF
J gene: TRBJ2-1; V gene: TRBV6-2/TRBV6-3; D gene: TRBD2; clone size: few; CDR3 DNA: TGTGCCAGCAGTTACTCCCTAGCGGGAGTGTCCCCCAATGAGCAGTTCTTC; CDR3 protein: CASSYSLAGVSPNEQFF
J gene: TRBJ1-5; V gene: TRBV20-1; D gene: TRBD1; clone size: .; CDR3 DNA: TGCAGTGCTGTGGACGGACAGGGCAATCAGCCCCAGCATTTT; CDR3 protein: CSAVDGQGNQPQHF
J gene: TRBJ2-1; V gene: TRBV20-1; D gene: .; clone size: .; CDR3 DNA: TGCAGTGCTAGAACCAGCGGAGACATCTACAATGAGCAGTTCTTC; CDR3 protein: CSARTSGDIYNEQFF
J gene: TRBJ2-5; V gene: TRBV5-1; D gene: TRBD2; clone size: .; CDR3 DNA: TGCGCCAGCAGCTTAGAGACTAGCGGGAAAAAGACCCAGTACTTC; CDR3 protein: CASSLETSGKKTQYF
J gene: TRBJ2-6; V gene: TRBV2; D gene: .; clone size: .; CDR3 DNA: TGTGCCAGCACGGGACAAATCTCTGGGGCCAACGTCCTGACTTTC; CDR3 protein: CASTGQISGANVLTF
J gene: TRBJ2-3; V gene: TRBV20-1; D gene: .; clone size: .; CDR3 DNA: TGCAGTGCTATGGCAGATACGCAGTATTTT; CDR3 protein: CSAMADTQYF
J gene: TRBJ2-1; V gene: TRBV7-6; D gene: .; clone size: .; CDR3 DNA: TGTGCCAGCAGCTTAGGGCGGACGGACGTCTACAATGAGCAGTTCTTC; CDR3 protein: CASSLGRTDVYNEQFF
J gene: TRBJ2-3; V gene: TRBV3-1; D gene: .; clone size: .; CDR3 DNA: TGTGCCAGCAGCCTTCGTTCCGCAGATACGCAGTATTTT; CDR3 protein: CASSLRSADTQYF
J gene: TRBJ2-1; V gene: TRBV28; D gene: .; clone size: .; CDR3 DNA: TGTGCCAGCAGCGTAACCCTCGGCGTCACCCTCGGGTACAATGAGCAGTTCTTC; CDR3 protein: CASSVTLGVTLGYNEQFF
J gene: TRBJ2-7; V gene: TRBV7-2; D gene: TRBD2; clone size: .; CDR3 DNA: TGTGCCAGCAGCCACCGAGGGACTAGCGGGAGGACCTACGAGCAGTACTTC; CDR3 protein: CASSHRGTSGRTYEQYF
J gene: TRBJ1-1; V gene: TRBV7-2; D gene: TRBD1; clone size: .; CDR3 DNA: TGTGCCAGCAGCTCCGACAGGGGTTCGACTGAAGCTTTCTTT; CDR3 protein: CASSSDRGSTEAFF
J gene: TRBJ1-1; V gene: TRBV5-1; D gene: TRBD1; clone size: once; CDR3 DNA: TGCGCCAGCAGCAGCCGACCGGGACAGGGGGCAGGGACTGAAGCTTTCTTT; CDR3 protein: CASSSRPGQGAGTEAFF
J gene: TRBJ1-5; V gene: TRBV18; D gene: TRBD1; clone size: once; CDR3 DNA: TGTGCCAGCTCACCTCCCGGACAGGCCCTCGGTCAGCCCCAGCATTTT; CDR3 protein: CASSPPGQALGQPQHF
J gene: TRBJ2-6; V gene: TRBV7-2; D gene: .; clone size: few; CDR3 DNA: TGTGCCACCCGCCAGCCGGGAGGGGCCAACGTCCTGACTTTC; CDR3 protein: CATRQPGGANVLTF
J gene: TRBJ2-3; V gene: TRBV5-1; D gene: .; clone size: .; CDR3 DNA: TGCGCCAGCAGCTTGGGTCCGGTTAAACGCACAGATACGCAGTATTTT; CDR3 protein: CASSLGPVKRTDTQYF
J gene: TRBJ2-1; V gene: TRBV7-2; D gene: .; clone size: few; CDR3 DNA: TGTGCCAGCAGCAACAGGGAAAAATACAATGAGCAGTTCTTC; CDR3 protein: CASSNREKYNEQFF
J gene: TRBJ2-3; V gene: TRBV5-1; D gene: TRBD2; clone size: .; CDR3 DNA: TGCGCCAGCAGTACGGGACTAGCGGGAGCAGATACGCAGTATTTT; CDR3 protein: CASSTGLAGADTQYF
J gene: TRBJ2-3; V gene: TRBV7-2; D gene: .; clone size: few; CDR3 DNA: TGTGCCAGCAGCTCACCGGAGATCAGTACGCAGTATTTT; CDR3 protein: CASSSPEISTQYF
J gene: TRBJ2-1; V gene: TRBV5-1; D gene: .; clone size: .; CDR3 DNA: TGCGCCAGCAGTACCGCGGACAGGCAGTTCTTC; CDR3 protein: CASSTADRQFF
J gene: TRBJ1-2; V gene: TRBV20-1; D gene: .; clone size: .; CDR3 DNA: TGCAGTGCTAGAGACCGGGAGGAGGGCTACACCTTC; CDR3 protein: CSARDREEGYTF